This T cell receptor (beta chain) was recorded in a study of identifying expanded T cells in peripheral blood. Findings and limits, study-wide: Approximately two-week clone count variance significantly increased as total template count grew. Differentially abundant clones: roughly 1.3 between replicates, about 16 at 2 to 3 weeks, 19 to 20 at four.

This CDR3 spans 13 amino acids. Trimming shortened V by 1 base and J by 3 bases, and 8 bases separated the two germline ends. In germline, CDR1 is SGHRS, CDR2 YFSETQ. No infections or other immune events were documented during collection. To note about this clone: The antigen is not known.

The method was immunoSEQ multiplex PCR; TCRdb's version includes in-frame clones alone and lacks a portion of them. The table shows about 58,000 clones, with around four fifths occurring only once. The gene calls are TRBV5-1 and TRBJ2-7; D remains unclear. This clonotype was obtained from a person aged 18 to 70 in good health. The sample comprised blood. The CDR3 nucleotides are TGCGCCAGCAGCTTGCTCGAAGGCTACGAGCAGTACTTC. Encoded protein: CASSLLEGYEQYF. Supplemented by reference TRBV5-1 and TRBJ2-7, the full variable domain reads KAGVTQTPRYLIKTRGQQVTLSCSPISGHRSVSWYQQTPGQGLQFLFEYFSETQRNKGNFPGRFSGRQFSNSRSEMNVSTLELGDSALYLCASSLLEGYEQYFGPGTRLTVT.